Reported below is one T cell receptor beta chain. Antigen: not known. These data belong to a study of shared clonotypes between healthy human individuals. Produced via immunoSEQ multiplex PCR; TCRdb's table is partial and in-frame only. The table has approximately 740,000 clones, roughly 70% seen once. General observations from the study: Only blood underwent sampling, and tissue repertoires likely differ.

The source is a woman aged 30 to 39 in good health. Sequenced input: memory CD4+ T cells sorted from blood. Noted subset: CD45RA-negative fraction.

In DNA, the CDR3 is TGCGCCAGCAGCCAAGTTGGGACGGGCCCGGAGACCCAGTACTTC. It encodes CASSQVGTGPETQYF. The chain recombines TRBV4-1 with TRBJ2-5, with D perhaps being TRBD1 or TRBD2 (5 bases each). The CDR3 sequence is 15 residues long. Germline V lookup: CDR1 MGHRA, CDR2 YSYEKL. Trimming removed 1 base at V and 5 bases at J, with 14 bases between.